The 11 T cell receptor beta chains reported below all come from one sample, sequenced in a study of blood T cell repertoires in COVID-19. Data came from immunoSEQ multiplex PCR; TCRdb stores just in-frame clones and leaves some out. This sample has around 34,000 clones, with 82% found just once. Sequencing was carried out using peripheral blood. These receptors were obtained from a man older than 75 with active or convalescent COVID-19.

The chain employs TRBV23-1 and TRBJ2-4; D may be TRBD2 (5 bases). TRBV23-1 is designated an ORF whose function remains uncertain. The CDR3 is 16 amino acids. V was trimmed by 2 bases and J by 4 bases, leaving 15 bases between them. The CDR3 region is CASSQPSRTQKNIQYF. DNA of the CDR3: TGCGCCAGCAGTCAACCTTCGCGGACTCAAAAAAACATTCAGTACTTC.

This rearrangement joins TRBV11-2 to TRBJ2-7; possible D gene TRBD1, 6 bases. The ends were cut back, 7 bases at V and 0 bases at J, with 10 bases in the middle. Germline V gene sequence: CDR1 SGHAT, CDR2 FQNNGV. The CDR3 is made up of 13 amino acids. The CDR3 is CASTGVYSYEQYF. In DNA, the CDR3 is TGTGCCAGCACAGGGGTTTACTCCTACGAGCAGTACTTC.

J is TRBJ2-3 and V is TRBV19; no definite D call. The V end was cut by 3 bases, the J end by 5 bases, with 12 bases between. There are 14 residues in the CDR3. Germline V gene sequence: CDR1 LNHDA, CDR2 SQIVND (reference sequence). The CDR3 is CASSMTSPQDTQYF. Written as DNA, the CDR3 is TGTGCCAGTAGTATGACAAGTCCGCAAGATACGCAGTATTTT.

The sample holds one count of this clone. V and J are TRBV4-2 and TRBJ2-2; D may be TRBD2 (5 bases). The germline CDR1 and CDR2 sequences are LGHNA and YNFKEQ. CDR3 length: 14 amino acids. The ends were cut back, 4 bases at V and 1 base at J, with 7 bases in the middle. CDR3 DNA sequence: TGTGCCAGCAGCCTTGGACTGAACACCGGGGAGCTGTTTTTT. Its protein is CASSLGLNTGELFF.

The table lists this clone with a count of one. The chain combines TRBV7-9 with TRBJ2-1; 8 nucleotides agree with TRBD1. V shed 5 bases and J 1 base; nucleotides not matched to a gene: 4. This CDR3 is 15 amino acids long. Per the germline V gene, CDR1 is SEHNR and CDR2 is FQNEAQ (reference sequence). This CDR3 is CASSEQGVSYNEQFF. The CDR3 DNA sequence: TGTGCCAGCAGCGAACAGGGGGTATCCTACAATGAGCAGTTCTTC.

V and J are TRBV6-5 and TRBJ1-4, with 8 positions matching TRBD1. The CDR3 contains 14 residues. V shed 5 bases and J 6 bases; nucleotides not matched to a gene: 5. Per the germline V gene, CDR1 is MNHEY and CDR2 is SVGAGI. Here the CDR3 reads CASSRTGGHEKLFF. As DNA, the CDR3 is TGTGCCAGCAGTCGAACAGGGGGTCATGAAAAACTGTTTTTT.

The chain couples TRBV6-5 to TRBJ2-5, with D perhaps matching TRBD1 (5 bases). Germline V CDR1 and CDR2: MNHEY, SVGAGI. V lost 4 bases and J lost 1, with 13 bases in between. The CDR3 contains 15 residues. CDR3 DNA: TGTGCCAGCAGTTTCATGAAGACAGCCCAAGAGACCCAGTACTTC. Its translation: CASSFMKTAQETQYF.

This chain uses TRBV4-3 with TRBJ1-2; 7 bases align to TRBD1. V shed 3 bases, J shed 5 bases, and the junction held 9 bases outside the gene matches. The CDR3 has 15 residues. Germline CDR1 reads LGHNA; CDR2 reads YSLEER. The CDR3 DNA reads as TGCGCCAGCAGCCAGAGCAGGGGGTCTATTTATGGCTACACCTTC. Amino acid sequence: CASSQSRGSIYGYTF.

The rearrangement links TRBV19 to TRBJ2-1, with 9 bases that match TRBD1. The CDR3 consists of 15 residues. V lost 4 bases, J lost 4 bases, and 5 bases stayed unmatched. Germline V gives CDR1 LNHDA, CDR2 SQIVND (reference sequence). Here the CDR3 reads CASSTGTGRYNEQFF. CDR3 coding DNA: TGTGCCAGTAGTACCGGGACAGGGAGGTACAATGAGCAGTTCTTC.

The chain carries TRBV19 and TRBJ1-5; 9 bases line up with TRBD1. This CDR3 spans 14 amino acids. From germline, CDR1 is LNHDA and CDR2 SQIVND (reference sequence). V trimming: 6 bases; J trimming: 5 bases; junction bases outside the gene matches: 5. The chain's CDR3 is CASRGTGTYQPQHF. DNA for the CDR3: TGTGCCAGTAGAGGGACAGGGACATATCAGCCCCAGCATTTT.

CDR3 protein: CASRTGTSGRYTDTQYF. In DNA, the CDR3 is TGTGCCAGCAGAACAGGGACTAGCGGGAGGTACACAGATACGCAGTATTTT. The chain joins TRBV9 to TRBJ2-3; 15 bases line up with TRBD2. This CDR3 region has 17 residues. V was pared by 5 bases and J by 2 bases, with 6 bases of the junction left unmatched. The germline CDR1 and CDR2 sequences are SGDLS and YYNGEE.